This TCR beta chain was found in a study of blood T cell repertoires in COVID-19. In the study overall: The United States, Italy and Spain provided the acute and convalescent COVID-19 samples. The cDNA or gDNA used as material had been derived from T cells, B-cell-depleted T cells, or PBMCs.

Per the original methods: The authors estimated nucleated cell counts from reference gene primer amplification. Sequencing was performed with immunoSEQ multiplex PCR; in TCRdb, only in-frame clones are kept and a portion is missing. The DNA gave D and trimming, while V, J and clone size come from that table. Of about 410,000 clones listed, approximately 91% were seen once; the top ten hold about 1.6%. This clone was recorded once. This CDR3 contains 14 residues. From germline, CDR1 is LNHNV and CDR2 YYDKDF (reference sequence). The V and J ends lost 1 base and 6 bases respectively, with 11 bases between them. Followed longitudinally, the Seattle patients had been enrolled during active infection.

The source material was peripheral blood. This TCR derives from a woman in her 40s with COVID-19, enrolled during active disease. The chain employs TRBV15 and TRBJ2-3; possible D gene TRBD1, 6 bases. The CDR3 DNA reads as TGTGCCACCAGCAGAGGCAGGGGTGGCGATACGCAGTATTTT. Translated: CATSRGRGGDTQYF.